Listed here are 18 T cell receptor beta chains from one sample, sequenced in a study of blood T cell repertoires in COVID-19. The protocol was immunoSEQ multiplex PCR, while the TCRdb copy is restricted to in-frame clones and leaves out a portion. The data hold 150,000 to 170,000 clones, with around 82% observed a single time. Sequenced: peripheral blood. These TCRs come from a man aged 55 to 70 with COVID-19, enrolled during active disease.

The gene calls are TRBV3-1 (or the pseudogene TRBV3-2) and TRBJ1-1; D is unresolved. Germline CDR1 LGHDT, CDR2 YNNKEL (reference sequence). Trimming left V 2 bases short and J 2 bases short, with 3 bases between. The CDR3 has 12 amino acids. The CDR3 is CASSQSNTEAFF. The CDR3 region has the DNA TGTGCCAGCAGCCAATCAAACACTGAAGCTTTCTTT.

A single count supports this clone. The chain employs TRBV10-3 and TRBJ1-5, with 8 bases identical to TRBD1. CDR1 and CDR2 from the germline V gene are ENHRY and SYGVKD. V shed 0 bases and J 0 bases; nucleotides not matched to a gene: 7. The CDR3 runs to 18 residues. The CDR3 nucleotides are TGTGCCATCAGTGAGTCGGGAAGGGACAGGAATAGCAATCAGCCCCAGCATTTT. Translated, it gives CAISESGRDRNSNQPQHF.

The chain is built from TRBV2 and TRBJ2-7, with TRBD2 matching 10 bases. Germline V gene sequence: CDR1 SNHLY, CDR2 FYNNEI. This CDR3 contains 15 residues. Trimming removed 3 bases from V and 1 base from J; junction bases left unmatched: 3. For the CDR3, the DNA is TGTGCCAGCAGTGATGGACTAGCGGTTTCCTACGAGCAGTACTTC. Protein product: CASSDGLAVSYEQYF.

This rearrangement joins TRBV6-5 to TRBJ2-7; 9 bases agree with TRBD1. This CDR3 is built from 13 residues. V shed 8 bases and J 4 bases; nucleotides not matched to a gene: 6. The germline V gene encodes CDR1 MNHEY and CDR2 SVGAGI. The CDR3 DNA reads as TGTGCCAGCCGGACAGGGGCGGATTACGAGCAGTACTTC. It encodes CASRTGADYEQYF.

The chain uses TRBV7-3 and TRBJ1-1, with a weak D call TRBD1 (5 bases). V was cut by 2 bases and J by 10 bases, with 17 bases left in between. Germline loops: CDR1 SGHTA, CDR2 FQGTGA. The CDR3 has 14 amino acids. The DNA of the CDR3 is TGTGCCAGCAGCTTATACTCGACAGCCGATGCAGCTTTCTTT. Its translation: CASSLYSTADAAFF.

The chain uses TRBV29-1 and TRBJ2-1, with a possible D match to TRBD1 (6 bases). Germline lookup yields CDR1 SQVTM and CDR2 ANQGSEA. The CDR3 runs 13 residues. Trimming shortened V by 7 bases and J by 6 bases, and 16 bases separated the two germline ends. CDR3 loop: CSARGGGLNEQFF. The DNA of the CDR3 is TGCAGCGCCAGGGGTGGCGGGCTCAATGAGCAGTTCTTC.

The chain uses TRBV2 and TRBJ1-6, with 7 bases matching TRBD1. Germline loops: CDR1 SNHLY, CDR2 FYNNEI. The CDR3 has 14 amino acids. After removal of 4 bases from V and 9 bases from J, the junction contained 6 bases not matched to a gene. The CDR3 spells CASSGDSNSSPLHF. CDR3 sequence (DNA): TGTGCCAGCAGTGGGGACAGCAACAGTTCACCCCTCCACTTT.

The CDR3 region has the DNA TGTCCTGGGAGCGCTCCCGGTGAGAACACTGAAGCTTTCTTT. Its translation: CPGSAPGENTEAFF. The chain employs TRBV22-1 and TRBJ1-1. TRBV22-1 is designated a pseudogene. The CDR3 extends over 14 amino acids.

A single count supports this clone. The chain joins TRBV28 to TRBJ1-6; weak D call: TRBD1 (5 bases). V lost 3 bases and J 2 bases, leaving 14 bases between the germline ends. There are 17 residues in the CDR3. Germline V gene lookup returns CDR1 MDHEN and CDR2 SYDVKM. Written as DNA, the CDR3 is TGTGCCAGCAGTTTCCTCCGGACACAGACCTATAATTCACCCCTCCACTTT. Translating gives CASSFLRTQTYNSPLHF.

The V call is TRBV7-2, the J call TRBJ2-1; 7 positions agree with TRBD2. The CDR3 runs 14 residues. The J segment lost 4 bases and the V segment lost 6 bases, leaving 6 bases of the junction unmatched. The V gene's germline CDR1 is SGHTA and CDR2 FQGNSA. The CDR3 DNA reads as TGTGCCAGCAGAGAGTCTAGCGGATACAATGAGCAGTTCTTC. Protein product: CASRESSGYNEQFF.

This clone was recorded once. The gene calls are TRBV5-6 and TRBJ1-1; 8 nucleotides align to TRBD1. Germline trimming cut 3 bases from V and 2 bases from J; bases unmatched to any gene: 6. Germline assignment: CDR1 SGHDT and CDR2 YYEEEE. The CDR3 loop spans 15 amino acids. The CDR3 DNA sequence: TGTGCCAGCAGCTGGGGGACAGGACTAAACACTGAAGCTTTCTTT. It codes for CASSWGTGLNTEAFF. Variable domain in full (rest from reference TRBV5-6 and TRBJ1-1): DAGVTQSPTHLIKTRGQQVTLRCSPKSGHDTVSWYQQALGQGPQFIFQYYEEEERQRGNFPDRFSGHQFPNYSSELNVNALLLGDSALYLCASSWGTGLNTEAFFGQGTRLTVV.

The genes are TRBV30 and TRBJ2-6; 10 bases align to TRBD1. The CDR3 has 16 amino acids. CDR1 is GTSNPN and CDR2 is SVGIG in the germline V gene (reference sequence). Trimming cost V 8 bases and J 2 bases; bases outside gene matches: 9. DNA for the CDR3: TGTGCCCACAGACAGGGGGCGAGGACTGGGGCCAACGTCCTGACTTTC. Amino acid sequence: CAHRQGARTGANVLTF.

This sequence joins TRBV4-1 and TRBJ1-4; TRBD1 might be the D (5 bases). The V gene's germline CDR1 is MGHRA and CDR2 YSYEKL. The V gene lost 0 bases and the J gene lost 8 bases, with 16 bases spanning the gap. This CDR3 has 16 residues. In DNA form, the CDR3 reads TGCGCCAGCAGCCAAGATCCGGCAGGGAAGGACGAAAAACTGTTTTTT. It translates to CASSQDPAGKDEKLFF.

This clone was recorded only once. The chain combines TRBV18 with TRBJ2-2; 7 bases are a match to TRBD2. J was trimmed by 7 bases and V by 4 bases; bases with no gene match: 15. The CDR3 sequence is 17 residues long. Germline assignment: CDR1 KGHSH and CDR2 LQKENI. The CDR3 nucleotides are TGTGCCAGCTCACTCCATCCAGCGGTAACGGGAGGCGGGGAGCTGTTTTTT. This sequence encodes CASSLHPAVTGGGELFF.

The rearrangement links TRBV5-1 to TRBJ2-7; possibly TRBD1 for D (5 bases). CDR1 and CDR2 (germline): SGHRS, YFSETQ. V lost 0 bases and J 6 bases, leaving 10 bases between the germline ends. The CDR3 has 13 residues. The CDR3 sequence: CASSLGQGSEQYF. The CDR3 region has the DNA TGCGCCAGCAGCTTGGGTCAGGGATCCGAGCAGTACTTC.

The chain employs TRBV25-1 and TRBJ1-1; 8 nucleotides match TRBD1. Germline assignment: CDR1 MGHDK and CDR2 SYGVNS. Losses at the gene ends were 6 bases for V and 11 bases for J; bases not matched to a gene: 17. The CDR3 length is 15 residues. The CDR3 here is CASSDRGRGLWGAFF. The CDR3 DNA reads TGTGCCAGCAGCGACCGCGGCAGGGGGCTCTGGGGGGCTTTCTTT. Drawing the rest from reference TRBV25-1 and TRBJ1-1, the complete variable domain is EADIYQTPRYLVIGTGKKITLECSQTMGHDKMYWYQQDPGMELHLIHYSYGVNSTEKGDLSSESTVSRIRTEHFPLTLESARPSHTSQYLCASSDRGRGLWGAFFGQGTRLTVV.

The rearrangement links TRBV6-1 to TRBJ1-2; tentative D call: TRBD1 (5 bases). Trimming cost V 4 bases and J 0 bases, with 18 bases left between them. CDR3 length: 17 amino acids. Germline CDR1 reads MNHNS; CDR2 reads SASEGT. CDR3 sequence: CASSALTAQGSNYGYTF. CDR3 sequence (DNA): TGTGCCAGCAGTGCCCTGACAGCCCAAGGATCTAACTATGGCTACACCTTC.

The chain joins TRBV19 to TRBJ1-1; D unresolved. V was trimmed by 5 bases and J by 1 base, leaving 11 bases between them. Germline V gene lookup returns CDR1 LNHDA and CDR2 SQIVND (reference sequence). The CDR3 contains 14 residues. CDR3 protein: CASSSTWQNTEAFF. CDR3 bases: TGTGCCAGTAGTTCAACATGGCAGAACACTGAAGCTTTCTTT. The entire variable domain, with the rest obtained from reference TRBV19 and TRBJ1-1, is as follows: DGGITQSPKYLFRKEGQNVTLSCEQNLNHDAMYWYRQDPGQGLRLIYYSQIVNDFQKGDIAEGYSVSREKKESFPLTVTSAQKNPTAFYLCASSSTWQNTEAFFGQGTRLTVV.